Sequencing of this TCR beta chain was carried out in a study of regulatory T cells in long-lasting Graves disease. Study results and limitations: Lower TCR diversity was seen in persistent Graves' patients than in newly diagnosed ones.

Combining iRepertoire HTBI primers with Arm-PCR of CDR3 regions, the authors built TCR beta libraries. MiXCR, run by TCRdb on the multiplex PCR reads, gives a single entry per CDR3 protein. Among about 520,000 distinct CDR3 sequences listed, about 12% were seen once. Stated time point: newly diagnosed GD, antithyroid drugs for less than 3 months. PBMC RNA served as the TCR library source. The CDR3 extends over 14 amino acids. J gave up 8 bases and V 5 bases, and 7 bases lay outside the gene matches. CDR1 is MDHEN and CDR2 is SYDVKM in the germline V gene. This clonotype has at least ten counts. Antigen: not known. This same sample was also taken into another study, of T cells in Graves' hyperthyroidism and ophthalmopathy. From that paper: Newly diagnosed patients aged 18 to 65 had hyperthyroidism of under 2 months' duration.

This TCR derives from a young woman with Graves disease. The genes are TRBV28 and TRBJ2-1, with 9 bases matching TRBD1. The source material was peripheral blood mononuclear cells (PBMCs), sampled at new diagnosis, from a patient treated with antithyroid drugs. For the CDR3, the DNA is TGTGCCAGCAGTCTCGGGACAGGGATCGATGAGCAGTTCTTC. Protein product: CASSLGTGIDEQFF. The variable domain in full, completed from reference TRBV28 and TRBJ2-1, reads DVKVTQSSRYLVKRTGEKVFLECVQDMDHENMFWYRQDPGLGLRLIYFSYDVKMKEKGDIPEGYSVSREKKERFSLILESASTNQTSMYLCASSLGTGIDEQFFGPGTRLTVL.